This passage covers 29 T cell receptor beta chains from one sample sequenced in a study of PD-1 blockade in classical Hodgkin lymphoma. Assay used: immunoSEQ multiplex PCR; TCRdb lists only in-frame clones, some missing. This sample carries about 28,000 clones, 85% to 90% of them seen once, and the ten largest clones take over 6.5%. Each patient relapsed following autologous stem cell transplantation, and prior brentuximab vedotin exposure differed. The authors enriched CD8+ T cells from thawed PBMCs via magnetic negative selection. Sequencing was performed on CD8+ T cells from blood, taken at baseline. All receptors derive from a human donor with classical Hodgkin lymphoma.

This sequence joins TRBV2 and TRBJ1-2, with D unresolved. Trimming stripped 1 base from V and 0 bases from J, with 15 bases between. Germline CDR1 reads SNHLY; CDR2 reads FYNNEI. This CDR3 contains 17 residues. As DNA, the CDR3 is TGTGCCAGCAGTGAAGTCCACGACTCGTTAGCTAACTATGGCTACACCTTC. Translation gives CASSEVHDSLANYGYTF.

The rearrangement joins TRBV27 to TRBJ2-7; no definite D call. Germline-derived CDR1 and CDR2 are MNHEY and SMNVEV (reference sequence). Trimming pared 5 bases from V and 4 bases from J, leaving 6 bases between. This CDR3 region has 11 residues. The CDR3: CASSDGYEQYF. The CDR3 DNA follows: TGTGCCAGCAGTGATGGATACGAGCAGTACTTC.

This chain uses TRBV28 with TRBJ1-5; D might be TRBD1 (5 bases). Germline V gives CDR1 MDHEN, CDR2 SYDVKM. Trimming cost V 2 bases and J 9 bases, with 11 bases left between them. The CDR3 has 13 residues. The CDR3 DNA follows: TGTGCCAGCAGTTTAGGCCTGGGGCGGCCCCAGCATTTT. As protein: CASSLGLGRPQHF.

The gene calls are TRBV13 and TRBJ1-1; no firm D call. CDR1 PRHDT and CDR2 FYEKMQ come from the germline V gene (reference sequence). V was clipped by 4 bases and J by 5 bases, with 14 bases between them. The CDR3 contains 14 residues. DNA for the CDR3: TGTGCCAGCAGCTCCCCTGCCGATAAAACTGAAGCTTTCTTT. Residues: CASSSPADKTEAFF.

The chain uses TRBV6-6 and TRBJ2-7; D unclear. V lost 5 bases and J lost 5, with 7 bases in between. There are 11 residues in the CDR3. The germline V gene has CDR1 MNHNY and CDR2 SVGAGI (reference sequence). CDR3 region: CASSPGNEQYF. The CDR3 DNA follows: TGTGCCAGCAGTCCAGGCAACGAGCAGTACTTC.

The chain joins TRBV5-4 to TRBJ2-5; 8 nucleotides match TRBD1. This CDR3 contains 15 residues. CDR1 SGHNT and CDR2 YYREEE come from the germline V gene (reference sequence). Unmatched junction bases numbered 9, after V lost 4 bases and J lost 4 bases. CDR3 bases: TGTGCCAGCAGCCCGTGGCAGGGGGCGGCAGAGACCCAGTACTTC. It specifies CASSPWQGAAETQYF. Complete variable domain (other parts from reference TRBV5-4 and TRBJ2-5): ETGVTQSPTHLIKTRGQQVTLRCSSQSGHNTVSWYQQALGQGPQFIFQYYREEENGRGNFPPRFSGLQFPNYSSELNVNALELDDSALYLCASSPWQGAAETQYFGPGTRLLVL.

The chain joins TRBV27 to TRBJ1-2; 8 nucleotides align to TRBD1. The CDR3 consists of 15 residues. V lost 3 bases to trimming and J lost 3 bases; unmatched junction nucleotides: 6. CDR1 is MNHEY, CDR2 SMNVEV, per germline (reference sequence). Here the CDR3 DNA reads TGTGCCAGCAGTTTGTCAGGGGGCTATTACTATGGCTACACCTTC. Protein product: CASSLSGGYYYGYTF.

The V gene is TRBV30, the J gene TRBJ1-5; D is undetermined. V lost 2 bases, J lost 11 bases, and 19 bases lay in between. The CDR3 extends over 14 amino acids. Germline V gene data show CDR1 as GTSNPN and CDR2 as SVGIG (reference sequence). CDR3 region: CAWSFSGDGKAQHF. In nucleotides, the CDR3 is TGTGCCTGGAGTTTCAGTGGGGATGGTAAAGCCCAGCATTTT.

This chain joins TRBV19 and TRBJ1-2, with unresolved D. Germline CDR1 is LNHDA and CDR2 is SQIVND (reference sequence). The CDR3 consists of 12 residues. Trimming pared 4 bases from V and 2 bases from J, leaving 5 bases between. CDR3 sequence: CASSSTNYGYTF. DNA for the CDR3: TGTGCCAGTAGTAGTACCAACTATGGCTACACCTTC.

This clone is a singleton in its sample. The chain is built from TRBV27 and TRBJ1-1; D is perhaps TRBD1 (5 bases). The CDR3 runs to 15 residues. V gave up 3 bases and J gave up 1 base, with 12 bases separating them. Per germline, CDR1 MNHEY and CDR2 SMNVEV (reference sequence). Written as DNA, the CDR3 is TGTGCCAGCAGTTTGGGGACCGCGAGGAACACTGAAGCTTTCTTT. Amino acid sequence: CASSLGTARNTEAFF.

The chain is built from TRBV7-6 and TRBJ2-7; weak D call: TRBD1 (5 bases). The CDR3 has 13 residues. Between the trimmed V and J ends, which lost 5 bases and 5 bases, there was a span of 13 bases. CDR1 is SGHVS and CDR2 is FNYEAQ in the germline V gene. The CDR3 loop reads CASSPWLGDEQYF. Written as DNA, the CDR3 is TGTGCCAGCAGCCCTTGGCTAGGGGACGAGCAGTACTTC.

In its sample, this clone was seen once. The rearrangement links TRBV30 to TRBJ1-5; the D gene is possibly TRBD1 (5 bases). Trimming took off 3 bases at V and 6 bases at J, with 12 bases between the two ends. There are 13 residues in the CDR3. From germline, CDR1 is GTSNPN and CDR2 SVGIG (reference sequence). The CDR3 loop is CAWSVAGGQPQHF. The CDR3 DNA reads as TGTGCCTGGAGCGTGGCGGGGGGTCAGCCCCAGCATTTT.

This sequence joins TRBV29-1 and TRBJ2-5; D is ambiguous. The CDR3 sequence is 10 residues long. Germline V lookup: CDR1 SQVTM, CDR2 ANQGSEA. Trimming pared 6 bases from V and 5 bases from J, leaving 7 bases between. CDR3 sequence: CSVRQETQYF. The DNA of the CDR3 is TGCAGCGTCCGGCAGGAGACCCAGTACTTC.

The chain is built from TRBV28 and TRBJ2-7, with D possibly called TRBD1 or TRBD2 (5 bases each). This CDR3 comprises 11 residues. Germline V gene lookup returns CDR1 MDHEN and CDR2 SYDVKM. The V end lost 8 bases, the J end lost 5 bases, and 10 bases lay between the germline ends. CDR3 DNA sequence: TGTGCCAGCTGGGACGGGAACGAGCAGTACTTC. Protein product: CASWDGNEQYF.

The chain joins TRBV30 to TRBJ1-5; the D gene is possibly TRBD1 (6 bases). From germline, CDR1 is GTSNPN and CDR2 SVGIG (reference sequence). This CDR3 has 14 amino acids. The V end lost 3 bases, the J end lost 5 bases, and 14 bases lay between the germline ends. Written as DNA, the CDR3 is TGTGCCTGGAGACCGGGGGCCGGGGATCAGCCCCAGCATTTT. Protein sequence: CAWRPGAGDQPQHF.

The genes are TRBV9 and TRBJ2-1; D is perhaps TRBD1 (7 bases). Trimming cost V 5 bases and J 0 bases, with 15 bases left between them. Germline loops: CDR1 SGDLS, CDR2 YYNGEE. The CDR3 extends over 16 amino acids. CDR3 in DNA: TGTGCCAGCAGGGGGGGACAGATGAGCTCCTACAATGAGCAGTTCTTC. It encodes CASRGGQMSSYNEQFF.

CDR3 amino acids: CASSYGTGAGYEQYF. Here the CDR3 DNA reads TGTGCCAGCAGTTACGGGACAGGGGCTGGCTACGAGCAGTACTTC. J is TRBJ2-7 and V is TRBV6-5; TRBD1 aligns across 10 bases. Trimming took 2 bases from V and 3 from J; bases not matched to a gene: 4. CDR1 and CDR2 from the germline V gene are MNHEY and SVGAGI. This CDR3 has 15 amino acids.

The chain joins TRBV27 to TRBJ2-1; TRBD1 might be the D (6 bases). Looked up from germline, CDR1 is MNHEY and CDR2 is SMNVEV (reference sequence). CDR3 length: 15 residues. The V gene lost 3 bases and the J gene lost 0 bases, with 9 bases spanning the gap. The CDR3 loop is CASSFGGSSYNEQFF. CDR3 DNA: TGTGCCAGCAGTTTTGGGGGCAGCTCCTACAATGAGCAGTTCTTC.

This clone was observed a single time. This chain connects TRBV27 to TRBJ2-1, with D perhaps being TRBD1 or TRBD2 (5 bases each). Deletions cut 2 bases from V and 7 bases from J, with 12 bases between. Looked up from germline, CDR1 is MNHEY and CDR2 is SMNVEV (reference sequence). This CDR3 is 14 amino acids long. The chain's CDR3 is CASSLPGRRNEQFF. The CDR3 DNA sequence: TGTGCCAGCAGTTTACCGGGACGCAGAAATGAGCAGTTCTTC.

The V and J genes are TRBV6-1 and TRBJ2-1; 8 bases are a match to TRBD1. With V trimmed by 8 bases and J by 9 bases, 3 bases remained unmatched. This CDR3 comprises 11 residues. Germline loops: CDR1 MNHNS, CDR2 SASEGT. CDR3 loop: CASQGAGEQFF. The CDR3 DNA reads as TGTGCCAGCCAGGGGGCGGGTGAGCAGTTCTTC.

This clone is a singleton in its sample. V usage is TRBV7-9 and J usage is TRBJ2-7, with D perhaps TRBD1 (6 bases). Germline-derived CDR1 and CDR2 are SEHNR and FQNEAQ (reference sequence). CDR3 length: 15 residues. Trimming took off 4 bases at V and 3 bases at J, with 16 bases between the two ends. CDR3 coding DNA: TGTGCCAGCAGCTCAGGCACAGGGTTTTTCTACGAGCAGTACTTC. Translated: CASSSGTGFFYEQYF.

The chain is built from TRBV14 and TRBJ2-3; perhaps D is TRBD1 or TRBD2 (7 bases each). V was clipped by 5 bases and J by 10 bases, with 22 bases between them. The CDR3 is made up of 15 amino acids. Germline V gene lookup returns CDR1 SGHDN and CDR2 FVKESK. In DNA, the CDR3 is TGTGCCAGCAGCAACAGGGGATCAGGGAGGGAAGCGCAGTATTTT. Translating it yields CASSNRGSGREAQYF.

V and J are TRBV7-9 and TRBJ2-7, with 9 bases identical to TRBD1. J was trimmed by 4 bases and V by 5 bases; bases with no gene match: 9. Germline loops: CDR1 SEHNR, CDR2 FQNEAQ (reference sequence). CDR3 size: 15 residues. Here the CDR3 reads CASSHEGQGYYEQYF. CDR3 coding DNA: TGTGCCAGCAGCCATGAGGGACAGGGTTATTACGAGCAGTACTTC.

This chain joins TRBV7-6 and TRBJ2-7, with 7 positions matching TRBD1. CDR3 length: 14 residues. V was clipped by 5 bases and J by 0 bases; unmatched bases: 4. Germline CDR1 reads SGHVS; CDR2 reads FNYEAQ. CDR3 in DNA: TGTGCCAGCAGCCCCCGGGACAGCTCCTACGAGCAGTACTTC. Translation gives CASSPRDSSYEQYF.

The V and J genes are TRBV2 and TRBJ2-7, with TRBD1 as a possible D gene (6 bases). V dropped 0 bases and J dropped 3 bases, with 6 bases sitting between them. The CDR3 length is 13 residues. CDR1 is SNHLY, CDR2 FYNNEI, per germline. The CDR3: CASSEADSYEQYF. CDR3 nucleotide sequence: TGTGCCAGCAGTGAAGCGGACAGCTACGAGCAGTACTTC.

CDR3 residues: CASSLKGRTSRRERNEQFF. Written as DNA, the CDR3 is TGTGCCAGCAGTTTAAAGGGGCGGACTAGCAGGAGGGAGAGGAATGAGCAGTTCTTC. The rearrangement uses TRBV27 and TRBJ2-1; 8 bases fit TRBD2. The junction had 19 bases not matched to a gene; V was cut back by 2 bases and J by 7 bases. In germline, CDR1 is MNHEY, CDR2 SMNVEV (reference sequence). The CDR3 is made up of 19 amino acids.

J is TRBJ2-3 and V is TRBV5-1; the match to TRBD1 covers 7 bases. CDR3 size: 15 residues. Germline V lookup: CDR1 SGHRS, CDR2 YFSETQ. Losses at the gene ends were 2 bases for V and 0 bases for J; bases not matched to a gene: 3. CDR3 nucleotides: TGCGCCAGCAGCTTTGGGACAGAGAGCACAGATACGCAGTATTTT. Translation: CASSFGTESTDTQYF.

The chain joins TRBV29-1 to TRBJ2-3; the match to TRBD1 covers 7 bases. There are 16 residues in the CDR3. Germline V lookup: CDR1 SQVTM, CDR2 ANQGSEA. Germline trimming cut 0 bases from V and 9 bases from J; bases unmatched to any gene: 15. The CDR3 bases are TGCAGCGTTGAAGATCGAGGGGGCAGACCACAGATAACGCAGTATTTT. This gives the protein CSVEDRGGRPQITQYF.

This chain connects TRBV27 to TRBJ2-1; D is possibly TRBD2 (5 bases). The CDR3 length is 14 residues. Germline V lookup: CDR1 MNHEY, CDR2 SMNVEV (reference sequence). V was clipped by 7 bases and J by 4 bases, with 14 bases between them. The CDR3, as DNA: TGTGCCAGCACCCGGCGTGGGAGTTACAATGAGCAGTTCTTC. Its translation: CASTRRGSYNEQFF.